This record covers a single T cell receptor (beta chain). Assay: immunoSEQ multiplex PCR; the TCRdb copy retains only in-frame clones and omits some. The repertoire holds approximately 300,000 clones, 70% to 90% seen once, with 5.5% to 6% in the top ten. This CDR3 has 17 residues. From germline, CDR1 is LNHDA and CDR2 SQIVND (reference sequence). V was pared by 5 bases and J by 6 bases, with 13 bases of the junction left unmatched. Cohorts were based on clinical histories the participants reported. Two negative PCRs, clearance, or symptom resolution characterized the recovered Cohort 3 donors. This specimen comes from a study of blood T cell repertoires in COVID-19.

The sequencing input was PBMCs or T cells enriched from blood (not recorded which). This receptor was taken from a woman aged 30 to 39 who had recovered from COVID-19. The chain carries TRBV19 and TRBJ2-1; 10 positions match TRBD2. CDR3 sequence: CASSVNLAGVAPNEQFF. As DNA, the CDR3 is TGTGCCAGTAGTGTAAACCTAGCGGGGGTCGCCCCCAATGAGCAGTTCTTC. Together with reference TRBV19 and TRBJ2-1, the CDR3 gives the full variable domain: DGGITQSPKYLFRKEGQNVTLSCEQNLNHDAMYWYRQDPGQGLRLIYYSQIVNDFQKGDIAEGYSVSREKKESFPLTVTSAQKNPTAFYLCASSVNLAGVAPNEQFFGPGTRLTVL.